A single sample gave rise to the 17 T cell receptor beta chains below, sequenced in a study of breast tumors, draining lymph nodes, adjacent tissues. TCRdb fed the multiplex PCR reads into MiXCR, producing one record per CDR3 protein. The data contain roughly 70,000 distinct CDR3 sequences, around two fifths of them singletons. The material sequenced was breast tumor tissue. The origin of the receptors is a female donor with breast cancer. Some clones in this sample may be carry-over from other donors' samples.

This sequence joins TRBV6-2 or TRBV6-3 and TRBJ1-2, with 8 nucleotides matching TRBD1. The CDR3 consists of 16 residues. With 6 bases clipped from V and 2 bases from J, the junction kept 11 bases outside the gene matches. The germline V gene has CDR1 MNHEY and CDR2 SVGEGT. CDR3 DNA sequence: TGTGCCAGCAGCCGACTAGGGACAGGAGACAACTATGGCTACACCTTC. Its protein is CASSRLGTGDNYGYTF.

This clonotype was seen repeatedly, ten times or more. The genes are TRBV6-5 and TRBJ1-3, with TRBD1 as a possible D gene (5 bases). The CDR3 runs 11 residues. Germline V gene data show CDR1 as MNHEY and CDR2 as SVGAGI. V was shortened by 5 bases and J by 11 bases, with 10 bases between the two germline ends. The CDR3 region is CASSDLRAIYF. In DNA form, the CDR3 reads TGTGCCAGCAGTGACCTCAGGGCCATATATTTT.

This clonotype was counted many times. This chain joins TRBV10-3 and TRBJ2-1, with D tentatively TRBD1 (6 bases). CDR3 size: 12 residues. Trimming cost V 7 bases and J 7 bases, with 11 bases left between them. CDR1 ENHRY and CDR2 SYGVKD come from the germline V gene. CDR3 in DNA: TGTGCCATCAAAGGGGGTCGAAATGAGCAGTTCTTC. Amino acid sequence: CAIKGGRNEQFF.

This clonotype was detected only a few times. The rearrangement joins TRBV27 to TRBJ2-6; possibly TRBD2 for D (6 bases). The ends were cut back, 0 bases at V and 6 bases at J, with 15 bases in the middle. There are 17 residues in the CDR3. The germline V gene encodes CDR1 MNHEY and CDR2 SMNVEV (reference sequence). CDR3 region: CASSLSTAGTEANVLTF. In DNA form, the CDR3 reads TGTGCCAGCAGTTTATCGACGGCAGGGACTGAGGCCAACGTCCTGACTTTC.

This clonotype was counted between two and nine times. The chain combines TRBV25-1 with TRBJ2-1, with 7 bases fitting TRBD2. Germline V gene lookup returns CDR1 MGHDK and CDR2 SYGVNS. The CDR3 totals 13 residues. V was pared by 9 bases and J by 2 bases, with 4 bases of the junction left unmatched. In nucleotides, the CDR3 is TGTGCCAGTTTGCGGGGGACCTACAATGAGCAGTTCTTC. It yields the protein CASLRGTYNEQFF. The full variable domain, with the rest looked up from reference TRBV25-1 and TRBJ2-1, is EADIYQTPRYLVIGTGKKITLECSQTMGHDKMYWYQQDPGMELHLIHYSYGVNSTEKGDLSSESTVSRIRTEHFPLTLESARPSHTSQYLCASLRGTYNEQFFGPGTRLTVL.

The CDR3: CSVAHFRGPSSYNEQFF. The CDR3 nucleotides are TGCAGCGTTGCGCATTTTAGGGGTCCGAGCTCCTACAATGAGCAGTTCTTC. The chain links TRBV29-1 to TRBJ2-1; a weak D match, TRBD1 (5 bases). This CDR3 spans 17 amino acids. CDR1 is SQVTM and CDR2 is ANQGSEA in the germline V gene. The V gene lost 4 bases and the J gene lost 0 bases, with 19 bases spanning the gap.

This clonotype was picked up one time. The V gene is TRBV29-1, the J gene TRBJ2-2; a possible D gene is TRBD1 (6 bases). Between the trimmed V and J ends, which lost 4 bases and 7 bases, there was a span of 22 bases. CDR1 is SQVTM and CDR2 is ANQGSEA in the germline V gene. The CDR3 totals 16 residues. The CDR3 loop is CSVVGQGTWYFGELFF. The CDR3 DNA follows: TGCAGCGTTGTAGGGCAGGGGACGTGGTACTTCGGGGAGCTGTTTTTT.

The genes are TRBV5-4 and TRBJ2-2; D unresolved. The CDR3 has 16 amino acids. Trimming removed 4 bases at V and 4 bases at J, with 17 bases between. Germline-derived CDR1 and CDR2 are SGHNT and YYREEE (reference sequence). The CDR3 DNA reads as TGTGCCAGCAGCCACTGGAGATCAGCGAGCACCGGGGAGCTGTTTTTT. Translating it yields CASSHWRSASTGELFF. Full variable domain (rest looked up from reference TRBV5-4 and TRBJ2-2): ETGVTQSPTHLIKTRGQQVTLRCSSQSGHNTVSWYQQALGQGPQFIFQYYREEENGRGNFPPRFSGLQFPNYSSELNVNALELDDSALYLCASSHWRSASTGELFFGEGSRLTVL.

This clonotype was seen at least ten times. The chain links TRBV7-9 to TRBJ1-2, with D possibly TRBD1 on 5 matching bases. This CDR3 contains 14 residues. V lost 5 bases and J lost 4, with 14 bases in between. The germline V gene encodes CDR1 SEHNR and CDR2 FQNEAQ (reference sequence). The DNA of the CDR3 is TGTGCCAGCAGCATTCAGGACAAGCCCTATGGCTACACCTTC. Translated: CASSIQDKPYGYTF.

This clonotype was detected ten times or more. A much larger clone sits a single nucleotide away, making a read error possible. The chain has TRBV9 and TRBJ1-4; D remains ambiguous. This CDR3 region has 14 residues. Germline V gene lookup returns CDR1 SGDLS and CDR2 YYNGEE. The CDR3 sequence: CAGSAWKTNEKLFF. CDR3 nucleotides: TGTGCCGGCAGCGCGTGGAAGACTAATGAAAAACTGTTTTTT.

This clonotype was observed at least ten times. The rearrangement uses TRBV6-1 and TRBJ2-7; D remains unclear. The CDR3 runs 14 residues. The V end was cut by 2 bases, the J end by 0 bases, with 8 bases between. CDR1 and CDR2 (germline): MNHNS, SASEGT. The CDR3 bases are TGTGCCAGCAGTGAACTGCGAGACTCCTACGAGCAGTACTTC. The encoded protein is CASSELRDSYEQYF.

The V call is TRBV20-1, the J call TRBJ2-2, with 7 bases fitting TRBD1. This CDR3 region has 15 residues. The V gene end was trimmed by 0 bases and the J gene end by 2 bases; junction bases not matched to a gene: 3. Per germline, CDR1 DFQATT and CDR2 SNEGSKA (reference sequence). The CDR3, as DNA: TGCAGTGCTAGAGAAGGGGGCTCTAACACCGGGGAGCTGTTTTTT. As protein: CSAREGGSNTGELFF.

This clonotype was seen repeatedly, ten times or more. The chain uses TRBV24-1 and TRBJ1-1; the D gene is possibly TRBD1 (6 bases). The CDR3 totals 16 residues. Trimming cost V 9 bases and J 0 bases, with 19 bases left between them. Germline CDR1 and CDR2: KGHDR and SFDVKD. This CDR3 reads CATVEYKTGLNTEAFF. DNA of the CDR3: TGTGCCACCGTAGAATACAAAACAGGGTTGAACACTGAAGCTTTCTTT.

V is TRBV5-4 and J is TRBJ2-5, with D perhaps TRBD2 (6 bases). Germline loops: CDR1 SGHNT, CDR2 YYREEE (reference sequence). Trimming cost V 4 bases and J 5 bases, with 15 bases left between them. This CDR3 region has 14 residues. The CDR3 sequence: CASSTVEEGETQYF. CDR3 bases: TGTGCCAGCAGCACTGTTGAGGAGGGGGAGACCCAGTACTTC.

For this clonotype: At one end the junction does not follow the germline gene, possibly because of a read error. J is TRBJ2-5 and V is TRBV7-2; D gene unclear. The CDR3 has 14 residues. CDR1 is SGHTA and CDR2 is FQGNSA in the germline V gene. The CDR3 here is CASSFRGVKETQSF. CDR3 in DNA: TGTGCCAGCAGCTTTCGCGGAGTCAAAGAGACCCAGTCCTTC.

This clonotype rates as medium-sized (0.01 to 0.1%). The chain uses TRBV5-1 and TRBJ2-3; 8 bases match TRBD1. The length of the CDR3 is 14 residues. Germline trimming cut 0 bases from V and 4 bases from J; bases unmatched to any gene: 1. Germline CDR1 reads SGHRS; CDR2 reads YFSETQ. CDR3 protein: CASSLGRGPDTQYF. CDR3 in DNA: TGCGCCAGCAGCTTGGGCAGGGGGCCAGATACGCAGTATTTT.

The J gene is TRBJ2-2, the V gene TRBV10-2; D ambiguous. V was shortened by 0 bases and J by 4 bases, with 12 bases between the two germline ends. The CDR3 spans 16 residues. CDR1 is WSHSY, CDR2 SAAADI, per germline. The CDR3 DNA is TGCGCCAGCAGTGAGTCGATAGGCTTCCTCACCGGGGAGCTGTTTTTT. Its translation is CASSESIGFLTGELFF.